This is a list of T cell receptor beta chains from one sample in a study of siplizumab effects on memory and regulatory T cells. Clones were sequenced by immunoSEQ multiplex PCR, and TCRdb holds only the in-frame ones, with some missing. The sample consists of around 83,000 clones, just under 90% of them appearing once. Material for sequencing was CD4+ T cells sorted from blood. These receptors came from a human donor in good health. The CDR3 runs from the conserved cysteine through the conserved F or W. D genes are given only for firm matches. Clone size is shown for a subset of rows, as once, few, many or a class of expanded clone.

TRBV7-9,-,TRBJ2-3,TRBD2,CASSLRAGGVKDTQYF,TGTGCCAGCAGCTTACGGGCGGGAGGGGTCAAAGATACGCAGTATTTT
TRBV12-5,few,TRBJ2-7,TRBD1,CASGPLGQGMRSHHYEQYF,TGTGCTAGTGGTCCCTTGGGACAGGGGATGCGTAGTCACCACTACGAGCAGTACTTC
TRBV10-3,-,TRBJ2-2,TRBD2,CATRPKLAGGTGELFF,TGTGCCACGCGTCCCAAGCTAGCGGGAGGCACCGGGGAGCTGTTTTTT
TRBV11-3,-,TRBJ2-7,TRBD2,CASSPGASGGDEQYF,TGTGCCAGCAGCCCTGGGGCTAGCGGGGGGGACGAGCAGTACTTC
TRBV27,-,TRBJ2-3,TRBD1,CASRTGVGTDTQYF,TGTGCCAGCAGGACAGGGGTGGGCACAGATACGCAGTATTTT
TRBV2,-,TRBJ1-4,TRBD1,CASKRDDRGGTNEKLFF,TGTGCCAGCAAGCGAGATGACAGGGGTGGGACTAATGAAAAACTGTTTTTT
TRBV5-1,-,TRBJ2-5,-,CASSLAVRAGRSQETQYF,TGCGCCAGCAGCTTGGCCGTCCGGGCAGGAAGGTCCCAAGAGACCCAGTACTTC
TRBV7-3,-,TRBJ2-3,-,CASSLIGFADTQYF,TGTGCCAGCAGCTTAATTGGGTTCGCAGATACGCAGTATTTT
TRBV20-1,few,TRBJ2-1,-,CSASEMTIEFF,TGCAGTGCTAGTGAGATGACAATAGAGTTCTTC
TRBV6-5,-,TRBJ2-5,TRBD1,CASSLGQGAPQETQYF,TGTGCCAGCAGTTTGGGACAGGGGGCTCCCCAAGAGACCCAGTACTTC
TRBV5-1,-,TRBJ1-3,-,CASSLDTIGGNTIYF,TGCGCCAGCAGCTTGGACACGATAGGTGGAAACACCATATATTTT
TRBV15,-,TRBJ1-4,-,CATSLGEGNEKLFF,TGTGCCACCAGCCTGGGAGAAGGCAATGAAAAACTGTTTTTT
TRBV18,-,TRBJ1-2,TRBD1,CASSPGTGSNYGYTF,TGTGCCAGCTCACCGGGGACAGGGTCTAACTATGGCTACACCTTC
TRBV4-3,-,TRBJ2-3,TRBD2,CASSQESSGSGLDTQYF,TGCGCCAGCAGCCAAGAGAGTAGCGGGAGTGGTTTAGATACGCAGTATTTT
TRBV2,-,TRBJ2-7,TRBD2,CASSGLAGVHEQYF,TGTGCCAGCAGTGGACTAGCGGGAGTCCACGAGCAGTACTTC
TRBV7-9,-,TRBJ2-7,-,CASSLNYEQYF,TGTGCCAGCAGCCTCAACTACGAGCAGTACTTC
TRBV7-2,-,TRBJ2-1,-,CASSPSRNEQFF,TGTGCCAGCAGCCCTTCACGCAATGAGCAGTTCTTC
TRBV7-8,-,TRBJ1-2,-,CASSLATGPTYGYTF,TGTGCCAGCAGCTTAGCCACCGGGCCGACCTATGGCTACACCTTC
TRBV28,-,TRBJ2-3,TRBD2,CASSSYSGGRPDTQYF,TGTGCCAGCAGTTCATATAGCGGGGGGAGACCAGATACGCAGTATTTT
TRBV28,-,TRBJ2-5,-,CASSLHGSGETQYF,TGTGCCAGCAGTTTGCACGGGAGTGGGGAGACCCAGTACTTC
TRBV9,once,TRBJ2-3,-,CASSVRGTDTQYF,TGTGCCAGCAGCGTACGAGGGACAGATACGCAGTATTTT
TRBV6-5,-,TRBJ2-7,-,CASGRGHSAEQYF,TGTGCCAGTGGACGCGGCCATAGCGCCGAGCAGTACTTC
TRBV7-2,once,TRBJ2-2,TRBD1,CASRQGGSTGELFF,TGTGCCAGCCGACAGGGGGGCAGCACCGGGGAGCTGTTTTTT
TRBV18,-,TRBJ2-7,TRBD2,CASSPPSGGYEQYF,TGTGCCAGCTCACCCCCTAGCGGGGGTTACGAGCAGTACTTC